This entry lists 20 T cell receptor beta chains sequenced from one sample in a study of blood T cell repertoires in COVID-19. TCRdb's table, derived via immunoSEQ multiplex PCR, lists solely in-frame clones and lacks some. The sample shows 210,000 or so clones, around 90% of them seen only once. The specimen sequenced was PBMCs or T cells enriched from blood (not recorded which). The receptors here all came from a man aged 25 to 40 who had recovered from COVID-19.

The chain employs TRBV28 and TRBJ2-7, with 7 positions matching TRBD1. The CDR3 covers 14 residues. Trimming removed 6 bases from V and 3 bases from J; junction bases left unmatched: 8. CDR1 is MDHEN and CDR2 is SYDVKM in the germline V gene. The CDR3 DNA reads TGTGCCAGCAGGCTTGGGACAGCCGGCTACGAGCAGTACTTC. It codes for CASRLGTAGYEQYF.

This clone was detected only a few times. Here the CDR3 DNA reads TGTGCCTGGAGTGTCGGAGGGAATCAGCCCCAGCATTTT. Translation: CAWSVGGNQPQHF. V is TRBV30 and J is TRBJ1-5; D remains ambiguous. Trimming stripped 0 bases from V and 4 bases from J, with 7 bases between. In germline, CDR1 is GTSNPN, CDR2 SVGIG (reference sequence). The CDR3 length is 13 residues. Based on the CDR3 plus reference TRBV30 and TRBJ1-5, the full variable domain is SQTIHQWPATLVQPVGSPLSLECTVEGTSNPNLYWYRQAAGRGLQLLFYSVGIGQISSEVPQNLSASRPQDRQFILSSKKLLLSDSGFYLCAWSVGGNQPQHFGDGTRLSIL.

The J gene is TRBJ2-1, the V gene TRBV19; 15 nucleotides line up with TRBD2. Losses at the gene ends were 4 bases for V and 10 bases for J; bases not matched to a gene: 8. The CDR3 contains 16 residues. The germline V gene encodes CDR1 LNHDA and CDR2 SQIVND (reference sequence). The CDR3 region has the DNA TGTGCCAGTAGTACGGGACTAGCGGGAGGTGTTAGGGAGCAGTTCTTC. Its translation: CASSTGLAGGVREQFF.

J is TRBJ1-2 and V is TRBV4-3; a possible D gene is TRBD1 (5 bases). The CDR3 contains 12 residues. CDR1 is LGHNA, CDR2 YSLEER, per germline. V gave up 6 bases and J gave up 7 bases, with 12 bases separating them. Here the CDR3 reads CASSALGGGYTF. The CDR3 coding sequence is TGCGCCAGCAGTGCTCTGGGGGGTGGCTACACCTTC.

The V gene is TRBV5-1, the J gene TRBJ2-2; 9 bases are a match to TRBD1. This CDR3 region has 15 residues. The V and J ends lost 7 bases and 4 bases, in that order; junction bases with no gene match: 8. Germline CDR1 and CDR2: SGHRS and YFSETQ. DNA for the CDR3: TGCGCCAGCTTAGGGACAGGGACGGGCACCGGGGAGCTGTTTTTT. Its translation is CASLGTGTGTGELFF.

The rearrangement uses TRBV7-3 and TRBJ1-2, with D tentatively TRBD1 (6 bases). Germline values: CDR1 SGHTA, CDR2 FQGTGA. V dropped 2 bases and J dropped 7 bases, with 11 bases sitting between them. The CDR3 covers 13 residues. CDR3 sequence reads: CASSLRAGAGYTF. DNA for the CDR3: TGTGCCAGCAGCTTACGGGCAGGGGCTGGCTACACCTTC.

This rearrangement joins TRBV7-3 to TRBJ1-1, with D uncertain. The CDR3 has 13 residues. CDR1 SGHTA and CDR2 FQGTGA come from the germline V gene. V dropped 6 bases and J dropped 0 bases, with 8 bases sitting between them. CDR3 loop: CASSYSMNTEAFF. CDR3 nucleotide sequence: TGTGCCAGCAGTTACAGTATGAACACTGAAGCTTTCTTT.

This clone was detected only a few times. The V call is TRBV5-6, the J call TRBJ1-3; D is undetermined. V was trimmed by 1 base and J by 0 bases, leaving 5 bases between them. This CDR3 has 14 residues. Germline V CDR1 and CDR2: SGHDT, YYEEEE. The CDR3 region is CASSLRSSGNTIYF. CDR3 nucleotide sequence: TGTGCCAGCAGCTTGAGGAGCTCTGGAAACACCATATATTTT.

The chain combines TRBV3-1 (or the pseudogene TRBV3-2) with TRBJ1-1, with D perhaps TRBD1 (5 bases). The CDR3 totals 14 residues. Looked up from germline, CDR1 is LGHDT and CDR2 is YNNKEL (reference sequence). The V end lost 0 bases, the J end lost 3 bases, and 8 bases lay between the germline ends. This CDR3 is CASSQDSGYTEAFF. The CDR3 coding sequence is TGTGCCAGCAGCCAAGACTCAGGGTACACTGAAGCTTTCTTT.

The J gene is TRBJ1-5, the V gene TRBV19; 8 nucleotides align to TRBD1. From germline, CDR1 is LNHDA and CDR2 SQIVND (reference sequence). This CDR3 has 15 residues. The J segment lost 9 bases and the V segment lost 3 bases, leaving 10 bases of the junction unmatched. The CDR3 loop reads CASSIRSDRGRPQHF. The CDR3 DNA sequence: TGTGCCAGTAGTATCCGGTCCGACAGGGGCAGGCCCCAGCATTTT.

The chain is built from TRBV4-3 and TRBJ2-2; D unresolved. The CDR3 spans 14 residues. Germline V lookup: CDR1 LGHNA, CDR2 YSLEER. The V end lost 1 base, the J end lost 5 bases, and 8 bases lay between the germline ends. This CDR3 reads CASSQVIFTGELFF. DNA of the CDR3: TGCGCCAGCAGCCAAGTTATCTTTACCGGGGAGCTGTTTTTT.

The chain combines TRBV6-5 with TRBJ1-3, with a tentative D call TRBD1 (5 bases). The CDR3 extends over 14 amino acids. V lost 5 bases to trimming and J lost 4 bases, with 12 bases between them. The V gene's germline CDR1 is MNHEY and CDR2 SVGAGI. In DNA form, the CDR3 reads TGTGCCAGCAGTCTCAGGGCGTTCGGAAACACCATATATTTT. It codes for CASSLRAFGNTIYF.

The rearrangement joins TRBV6-5 to TRBJ2-7; 9 positions match TRBD1. V trimming: 4 bases; J trimming: 5 bases; junction bases outside the gene matches: 0. This CDR3 comprises 12 residues. Germline V gives CDR1 MNHEY, CDR2 SVGAGI. CDR3 nucleotide sequence: TGTGCCAGCAGTTGGGACAGGGACGAGCAGTACTTC. It yields the protein CASSWDRDEQYF.

The chain employs TRBV28 and TRBJ1-2, with 12 bases that match TRBD1. The junction had 10 bases not matched to a gene; V was cut back by 8 bases and J by 6 bases. Looked up from germline, CDR1 is MDHEN and CDR2 is SYDVKM. This CDR3 contains 15 residues. The CDR3 nucleotides read TGTGCCAGCGAGACTCCCGGGACAGGGGGCCATGGCTACACCTTC. Amino acid sequence: CASETPGTGGHGYTF.

This clone was seen only once. The chain couples TRBV4-1 to TRBJ2-7; the match to TRBD1 covers 12 bases. This CDR3 is built from 15 residues. From germline, CDR1 is MGHRA and CDR2 YSYEKL. V was pared by 4 bases and J by 4 bases, with 5 bases of the junction left unmatched. CDR3 DNA: TGCGCCAGCAGCCCTGGGACAGGGGGCTTGTACGAGCAGTACTTC. It encodes CASSPGTGGLYEQYF.

The J gene is TRBJ1-2, the V gene TRBV4-1, with TRBD1 matching over 7 bases. Germline CDR1 MGHRA, CDR2 YSYEKL. The ends lost 1 base at V and 6 bases at J; junction bases unmatched: 2. The CDR3 is 13 residues long. CDR3 coding DNA: TGCGCCAGCAGCCAAGGACAGGGCCATGGCTACACCTTC. Its protein product is CASSQGQGHGYTF.

The chain recombines TRBV25-1 with TRBJ2-7; D possibly corresponds to TRBD1 (5 bases). Germline lookup yields CDR1 MGHDK and CDR2 SYGVNS. This CDR3 spans 15 amino acids. The ends were cut back, 3 bases at V and 2 bases at J, with 14 bases in the middle. CDR3 coding DNA: TGTGCCAGCAGTGATGGTGAATGGGGCCCCTACGAGCAGTACTTC. This codes for CASSDGEWGPYEQYF.

The J gene is TRBJ1-5, the V gene TRBV7-9, with D tentatively TRBD1 (6 bases). Between the trimmed V and J ends, which lost 5 bases and 6 bases, there was a span of 14 bases. CDR1 is SEHNR and CDR2 is FQNEAQ in the germline V gene (reference sequence). There are 14 residues in the CDR3. The CDR3 sequence is CASSQSTGLQPQHF. The CDR3 bases are TGTGCCAGCAGCCAATCGACAGGCCTTCAGCCCCAGCATTTT.

This clone was recorded once. V gene TRBV6-1 combines with J gene TRBJ2-2; 11 nucleotides line up with TRBD2. Unmatched junction bases numbered 7, after V lost 1 base and J lost 0 bases. The V gene's germline CDR1 is MNHNS and CDR2 SASEGT. The CDR3 has 19 residues. This CDR3 reads CASSEGASGGITNTGELFF. For the CDR3, the DNA is TGTGCCAGCAGTGAAGGAGCTAGCGGGGGGATAACGAACACCGGGGAGCTGTTTTTT.

The J gene is TRBJ2-6, the V gene TRBV6-5; D gene unclear. CDR1 is MNHEY and CDR2 is SVGAGI in the germline V gene. This CDR3 contains 15 residues. The V and J ends lost 4 bases and 0 bases respectively, with 7 bases between them. The CDR3 reads CASSFLSSGANVLTF. CDR3 DNA sequence: TGTGCCAGCAGTTTTCTGAGCTCTGGGGCCAACGTCCTGACTTTC.